Sequencing of this TCR beta chain was carried out in a study of OX40 agonist ivuxolimab in advanced cancers. At the level of the study: With ivuxolimab, an agonistic anti-OX40 (CD134) antibody, patients were treated.

The ends were cut back, 6 bases at V and 6 bases at J, with 8 bases in the middle. CDR3 size: 12 residues. Germline V gene data show CDR1 as SGHTA and CDR2 as FQGTGA. The data were produced by immunoSEQ multiplex PCR, yet TCRdb's version contains in-frame clones alone and is incomplete. The table lists some 96,000 clones, approximately 90% of them singletons, with around 0.58% in the top ten. About this clone itself: Its target is unknown.

Study-level points and caveats: Expanded peripheral T cells had an undetermined antigen specificity.

Material: CD4+ or CD8+ T cells sorted from blood, obtained in a trial of the OX40 agonist ivuxolimab. The TCR comes from an adult with an advanced solid tumor such as melanoma, head and neck, liver or kidney cancer. The V and J genes are TRBV7-3 and TRBJ2-2; D possibly corresponds to TRBD2 (6 bases). DNA of the CDR3: TGTGCCAGCAGAAGGGAGGCCGGGGAGCTGTTTTTT. It yields the protein CASRREAGELFF.